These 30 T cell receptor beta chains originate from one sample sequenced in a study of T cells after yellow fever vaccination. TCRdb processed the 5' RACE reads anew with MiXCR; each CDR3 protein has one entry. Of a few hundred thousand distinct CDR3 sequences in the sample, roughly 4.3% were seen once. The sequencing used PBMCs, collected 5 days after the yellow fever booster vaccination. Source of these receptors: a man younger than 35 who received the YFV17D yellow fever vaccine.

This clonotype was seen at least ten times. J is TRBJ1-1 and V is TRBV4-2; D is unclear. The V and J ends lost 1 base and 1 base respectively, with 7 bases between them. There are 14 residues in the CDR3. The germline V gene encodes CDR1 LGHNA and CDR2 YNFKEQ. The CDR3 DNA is TGTGCCAGCAGCCAAGGGTTCCGGAACACTGAAGCTTTCTTT. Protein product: CASSQGFRNTEAFF.

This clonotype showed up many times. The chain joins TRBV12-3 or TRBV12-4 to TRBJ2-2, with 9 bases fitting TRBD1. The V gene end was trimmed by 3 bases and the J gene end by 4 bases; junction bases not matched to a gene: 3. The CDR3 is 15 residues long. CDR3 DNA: TGTGCCAGCAGTTTTGGGACAGGGAGCACCGGGGAGCTGTTTTTT. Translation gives CASSFGTGSTGELFF.

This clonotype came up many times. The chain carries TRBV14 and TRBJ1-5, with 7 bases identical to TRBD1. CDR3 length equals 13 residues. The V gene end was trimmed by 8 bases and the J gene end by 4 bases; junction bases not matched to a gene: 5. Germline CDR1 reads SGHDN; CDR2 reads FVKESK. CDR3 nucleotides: TGTGCCAGCTCAGCAGGGGGTAATCAGCCCCAGCATTTT. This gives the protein CASSAGGNQPQHF. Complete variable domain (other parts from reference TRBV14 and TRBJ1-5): EAGVTQFPSHSVIEKGQTVTLRCDPISGHDNLYWYRRVMGKEIKFLLHFVKESKQDESGMPNNRFLAERTGGTYSTLKVQPAELEDSGVYFCASSAGGNQPQHFGDGTRLSIL.

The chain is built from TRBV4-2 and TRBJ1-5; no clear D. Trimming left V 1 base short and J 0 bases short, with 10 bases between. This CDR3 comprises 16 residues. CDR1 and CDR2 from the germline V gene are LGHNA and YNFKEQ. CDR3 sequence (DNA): TGTGCCAGCAGCCAAGCAGTAAGTTTTAGCAATCAGCCCCAGCATTTT. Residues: CASSQAVSFSNQPQHF.

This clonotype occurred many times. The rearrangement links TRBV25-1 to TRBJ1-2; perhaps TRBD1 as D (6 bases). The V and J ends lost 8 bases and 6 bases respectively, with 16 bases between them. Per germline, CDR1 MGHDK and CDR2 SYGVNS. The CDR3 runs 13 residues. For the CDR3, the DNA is TGTGCCAGCGAGGGGGGGACGGGGAATGGCTACACCTTC. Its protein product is CASEGGTGNGYTF.

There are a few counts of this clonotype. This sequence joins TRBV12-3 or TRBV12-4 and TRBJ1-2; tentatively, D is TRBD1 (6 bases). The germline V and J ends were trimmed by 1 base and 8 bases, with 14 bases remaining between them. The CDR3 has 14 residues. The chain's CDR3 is CASSLGGAIGGYTF. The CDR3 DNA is TGTGCCAGCAGTTTAGGGGGGGCCATCGGAGGCTACACCTTC.

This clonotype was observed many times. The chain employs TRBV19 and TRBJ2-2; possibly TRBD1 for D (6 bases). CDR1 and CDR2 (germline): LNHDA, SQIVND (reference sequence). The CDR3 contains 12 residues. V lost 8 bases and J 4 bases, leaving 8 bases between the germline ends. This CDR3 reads CASWTATGELFF. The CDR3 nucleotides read TGTGCCAGTTGGACAGCCACCGGGGAGCTGTTTTTT.

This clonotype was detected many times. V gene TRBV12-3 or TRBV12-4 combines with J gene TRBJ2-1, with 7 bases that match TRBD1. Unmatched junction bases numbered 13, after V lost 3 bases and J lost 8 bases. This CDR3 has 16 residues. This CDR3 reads CASSLGDRPPGHEQFF. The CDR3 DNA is TGTGCCAGCAGTTTGGGGGACAGACCCCCCGGACATGAGCAGTTCTTC.

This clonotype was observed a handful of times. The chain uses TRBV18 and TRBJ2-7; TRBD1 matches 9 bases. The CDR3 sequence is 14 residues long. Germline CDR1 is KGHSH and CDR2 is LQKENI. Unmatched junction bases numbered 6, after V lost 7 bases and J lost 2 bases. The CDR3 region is CASWPGQGPYEQYF. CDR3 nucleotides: TGTGCCAGCTGGCCGGGACAGGGCCCCTACGAGCAGTACTTC.

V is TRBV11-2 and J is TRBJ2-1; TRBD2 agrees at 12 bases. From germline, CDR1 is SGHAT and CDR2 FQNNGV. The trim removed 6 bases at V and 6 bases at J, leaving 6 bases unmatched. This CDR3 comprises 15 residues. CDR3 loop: CASRPLAGGSNEQFF. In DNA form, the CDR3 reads TGTGCCAGCAGGCCTCTAGCGGGGGGGAGCAATGAGCAGTTCTTC.

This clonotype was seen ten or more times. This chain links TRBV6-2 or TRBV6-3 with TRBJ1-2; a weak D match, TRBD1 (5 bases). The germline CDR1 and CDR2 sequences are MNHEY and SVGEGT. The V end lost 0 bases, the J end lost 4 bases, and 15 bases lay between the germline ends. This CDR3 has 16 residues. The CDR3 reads CASSYSGTQAAYGYTF. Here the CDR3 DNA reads TGTGCCAGCAGTTACTCCGGGACTCAAGCCGCCTATGGCTACACCTTC.

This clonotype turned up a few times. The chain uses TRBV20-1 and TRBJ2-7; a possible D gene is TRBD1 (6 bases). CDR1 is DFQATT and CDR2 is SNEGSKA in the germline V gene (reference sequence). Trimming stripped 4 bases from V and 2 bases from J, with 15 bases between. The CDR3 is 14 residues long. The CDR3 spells CSANLPGHTYEQYF. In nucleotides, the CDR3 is TGCAGTGCTAATTTACCGGGACATACCTACGAGCAGTACTTC.

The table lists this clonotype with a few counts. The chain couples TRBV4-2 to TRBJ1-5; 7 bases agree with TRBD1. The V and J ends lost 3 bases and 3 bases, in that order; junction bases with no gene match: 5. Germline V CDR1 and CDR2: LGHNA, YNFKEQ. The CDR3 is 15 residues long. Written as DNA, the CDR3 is TGTGCCAGCAGCCAGAGGGACAGAAACAATCAGCCCCAGCATTTT. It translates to CASSQRDRNNQPQHF.

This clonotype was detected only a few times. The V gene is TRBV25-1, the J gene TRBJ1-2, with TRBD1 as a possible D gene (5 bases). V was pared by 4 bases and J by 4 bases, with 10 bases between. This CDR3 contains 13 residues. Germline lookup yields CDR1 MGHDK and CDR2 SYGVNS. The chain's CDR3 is CASSVGAAYGYTF. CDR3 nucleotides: TGTGCCAGCAGTGTTGGGGCTGCCTATGGCTACACCTTC.

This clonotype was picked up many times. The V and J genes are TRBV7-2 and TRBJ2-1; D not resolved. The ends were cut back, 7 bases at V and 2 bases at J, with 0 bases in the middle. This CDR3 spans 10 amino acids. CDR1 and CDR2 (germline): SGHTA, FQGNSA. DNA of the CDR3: TGTGCCAGCACCTACAATGAGCAGTTCTTC. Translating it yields CASTYNEQFF. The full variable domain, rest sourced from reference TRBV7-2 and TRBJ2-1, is GAGVSQSPSNKVTEKGKDVELRCDPISGHTALYWYRQSLGQGLEFLIYFQGNSAPDKSGLPSDRFSAERTGGSVSTLTIQRTQQEDSAVYLCASTYNEQFFGPGTRLTVL.

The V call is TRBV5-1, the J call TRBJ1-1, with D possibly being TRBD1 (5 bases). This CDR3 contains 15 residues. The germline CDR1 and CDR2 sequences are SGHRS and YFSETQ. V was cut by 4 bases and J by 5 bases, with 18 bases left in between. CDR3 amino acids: CASSTDVPRGTEAFF. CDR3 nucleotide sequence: TGCGCCAGCAGCACGGACGTACCCCGGGGGACTGAAGCTTTCTTT. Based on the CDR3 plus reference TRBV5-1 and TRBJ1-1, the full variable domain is KAGVTQTPRYLIKTRGQQVTLSCSPISGHRSVSWYQQTPGQGLQFLFEYFSETQRNKGNFPGRFSGRQFSNSRSEMNVSTLELGDSALYLCASSTDVPRGTEAFFGQGTRLTVV.

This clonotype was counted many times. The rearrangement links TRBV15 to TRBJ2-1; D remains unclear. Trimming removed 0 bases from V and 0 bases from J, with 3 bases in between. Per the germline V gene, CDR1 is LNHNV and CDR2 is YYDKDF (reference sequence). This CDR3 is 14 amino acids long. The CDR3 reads CATSRDVSYNEQFF. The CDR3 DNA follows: TGTGCCACCAGCAGAGACGTCTCCTACAATGAGCAGTTCTTC.

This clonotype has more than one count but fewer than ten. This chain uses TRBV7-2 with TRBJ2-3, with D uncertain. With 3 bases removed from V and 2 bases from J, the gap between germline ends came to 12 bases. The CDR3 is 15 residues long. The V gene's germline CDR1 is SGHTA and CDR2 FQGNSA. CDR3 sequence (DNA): TGTGCCAGCAGCTTCTTGCCGTCTAACACAGATACGCAGTATTTT. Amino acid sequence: CASSFLPSNTDTQYF.

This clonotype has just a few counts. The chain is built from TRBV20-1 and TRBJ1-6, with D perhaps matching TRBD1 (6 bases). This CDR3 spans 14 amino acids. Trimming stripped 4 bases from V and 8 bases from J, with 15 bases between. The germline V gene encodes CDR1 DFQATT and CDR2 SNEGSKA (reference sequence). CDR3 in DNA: TGCAGTGCTAATCGGCAGGGGCCGGATTCACCCCTCCACTTT. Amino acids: CSANRQGPDSPLHF.

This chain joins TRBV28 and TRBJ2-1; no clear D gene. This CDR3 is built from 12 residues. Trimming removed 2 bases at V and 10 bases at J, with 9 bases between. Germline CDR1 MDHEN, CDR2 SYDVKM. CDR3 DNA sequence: TGTGCCAGCAGTTTACCTAGGACCGAGCAGTTCTTC. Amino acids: CASSLPRTEQFF.

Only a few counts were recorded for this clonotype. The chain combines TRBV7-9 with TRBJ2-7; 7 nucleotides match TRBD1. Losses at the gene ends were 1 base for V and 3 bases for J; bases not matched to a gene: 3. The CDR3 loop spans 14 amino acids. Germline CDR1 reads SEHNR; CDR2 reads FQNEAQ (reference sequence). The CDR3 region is CASSLDRGNYEQYV. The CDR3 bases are TGTGCCAGCAGCTTAGACAGGGGTAACTACGAGCAGTACGTC.

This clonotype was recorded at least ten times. The CDR3 spells CASSLTASYEQYF. In DNA form, the CDR3 reads TGTGCCAGCAGCCTGACAGCCTCCTACGAGCAGTACTTC. This sequence joins TRBV6-5 and TRBJ2-7, with TRBD1 as a possible D gene (5 bases). Looked up from germline, CDR1 is MNHEY and CDR2 is SVGAGI. This CDR3 comprises 13 residues. The V gene lost 6 bases and the J gene lost 0 bases, with 9 bases spanning the gap.

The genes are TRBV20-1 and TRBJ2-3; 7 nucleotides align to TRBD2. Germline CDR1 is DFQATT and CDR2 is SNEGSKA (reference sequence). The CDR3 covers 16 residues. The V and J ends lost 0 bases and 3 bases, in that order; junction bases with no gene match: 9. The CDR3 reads CSARDLGGGWTDTQYF. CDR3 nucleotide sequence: TGCAGTGCTAGAGATCTCGGCGGGGGATGGACAGATACGCAGTATTTT.

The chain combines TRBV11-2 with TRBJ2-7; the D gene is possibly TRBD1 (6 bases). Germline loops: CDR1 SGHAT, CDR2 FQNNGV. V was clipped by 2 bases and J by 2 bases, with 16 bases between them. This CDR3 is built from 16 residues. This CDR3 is CASSLIGQLSPYEQYF. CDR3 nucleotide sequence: TGTGCCAGCAGCTTAATAGGACAGCTCTCACCCTACGAGCAGTACTTC.

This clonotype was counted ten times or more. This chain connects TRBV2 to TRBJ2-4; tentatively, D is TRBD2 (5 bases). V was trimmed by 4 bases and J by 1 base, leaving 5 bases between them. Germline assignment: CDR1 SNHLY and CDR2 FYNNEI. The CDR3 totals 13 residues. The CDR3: CASSGEAKNIQYF. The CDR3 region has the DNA TGTGCCAGCAGTGGGGAGGCCAAAAACATTCAGTACTTC.

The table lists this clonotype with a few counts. The DNA for the CDR3 is TGCGCCAGCAGCTTGGTGCGGGCCGAAGAGACCCAGTACTTC. It yields the protein CASSLVRAEETQYF. The rearrangement joins TRBV5-1 to TRBJ2-5, with D tentatively TRBD2 (5 bases). There are 14 residues in the CDR3. The germline V gene encodes CDR1 SGHRS and CDR2 YFSETQ. The germline V and J ends were trimmed by 0 bases and 3 bases, with 9 bases remaining between them.

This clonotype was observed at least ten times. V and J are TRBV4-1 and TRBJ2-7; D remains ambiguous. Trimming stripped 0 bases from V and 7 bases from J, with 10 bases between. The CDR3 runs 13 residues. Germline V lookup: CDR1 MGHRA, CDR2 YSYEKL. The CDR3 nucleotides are TGCGCCAGCAGCCAAGAATCCTCGGTAGAGCAGTACTTC. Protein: CASSQESSVEQYF.

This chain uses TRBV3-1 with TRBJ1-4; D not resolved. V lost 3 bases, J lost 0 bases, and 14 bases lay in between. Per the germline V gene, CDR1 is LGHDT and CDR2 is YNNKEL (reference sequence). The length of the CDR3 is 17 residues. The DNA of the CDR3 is TGTGCCAGCAGCCAGAACGCCCTTGGGGCAACTAATGAAAAACTGTTTTTT. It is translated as CASSQNALGATNEKLFF.

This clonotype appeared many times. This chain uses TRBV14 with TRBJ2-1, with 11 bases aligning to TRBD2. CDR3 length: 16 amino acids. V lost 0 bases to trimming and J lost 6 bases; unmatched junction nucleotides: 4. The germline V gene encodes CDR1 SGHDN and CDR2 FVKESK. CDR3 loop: CASSQDYTSGGNEQFF. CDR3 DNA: TGTGCCAGCAGCCAAGATTATACTAGCGGGGGCAATGAGCAGTTCTTC.

CDR3 sequence: CASSFWTEDNEQFF. Here the CDR3 DNA reads TGTGCCAGCAGTTTTTGGACAGAGGACAATGAGCAGTTCTTC. The chain couples TRBV27 to TRBJ2-1, with D perhaps matching TRBD1 (6 bases). CDR3 length equals 14 residues. V lost 3 bases and J lost 5, with 11 bases in between. The germline V gene encodes CDR1 MNHEY and CDR2 SMNVEV (reference sequence).